Below are 26 T cell receptor beta chains sequenced from a single sample in a study of T cell clones after liver transplantation. Here immunoSEQ multiplex PCR was the method, and the copy in TCRdb shows in-frame clones only, minus some. The profile shows tens of thousands of clones, 60% to 80% of them singletons. The specimen was CD4+ T cells from blood, collected at the 22-month timepoint. These receptors all stem from a human patient who received a liver transplant. Some T cells here may be from the graft donor.

The V call is TRBV5-1, the J call TRBJ1-5, with TRBD1 matching 7 bases. The CDR3 consists of 14 residues. CDR1 is SGHRS, CDR2 YFSETQ, per germline. The ends lost 2 bases at V and 4 bases at J; junction bases unmatched: 3. CDR3 nucleotides: TGCGCCAGCAGCTTAGGACAGGAAAATCAGCCCCAGCATTTT. Protein: CASSLGQENQPQHF.

The chain is built from TRBV9 and TRBJ2-3, with 7 bases identical to TRBD2. Germline lookup yields CDR1 SGDLS and CDR2 YYNGEE. The trim removed 2 bases at V and 2 bases at J, leaving 11 bases unmatched. This CDR3 has 17 amino acids. This CDR3 reads CASSVTGGRVPTDTQYF. The DNA of the CDR3 is TGTGCCAGCAGCGTTACCGGTGGGAGGGTCCCCACAGATACGCAGTATTTT.

This clone is medium-sized. This chain connects TRBV9 to TRBJ1-1, with D unclear. Germline lookup yields CDR1 SGDLS and CDR2 YYNGEE. Trimming stripped 0 bases from V and 7 bases from J, with 13 bases between. This CDR3 spans 14 amino acids. CDR3 sequence (DNA): TGTGCCAGCAGCGTAGGGGTCGGGCACGTTGAAGCTTTCTTT. Its protein product is CASSVGVGHVEAFF. The variable domain in full, with the rest retrieved from reference TRBV9 and TRBJ1-1, is DSGVTQTPKHLITATGQRVTLRCSPRSGDLSVYWYQQSLDQGLQFLIQYYNGEERAKGNILERFSAQQFPDLHSELNLSSLELGDSALYFCASSVGVGHVEAFFGQGTRLTVV.

The J gene is TRBJ2-6, the V gene TRBV5-6; no clear D gene. The germline V gene encodes CDR1 SGHDT and CDR2 YYEEEE. This CDR3 has 14 residues. With 2 bases removed from V and 4 bases from J, the gap between germline ends came to 7 bases. The DNA of the CDR3 is TGTGCCAGCAGCTTCGGTGGGGGGGCCAACGTCCTGACTTTC. Encoded protein: CASSFGGGANVLTF.

CDR3 bases: TGTGCCAGCTCACCACTCGCTAGCGGGGCTGGTGAGCAGTTCTTC. Translating it yields CASSPLASGAGEQFF. The chain joins TRBV18 to TRBJ2-1; 9 bases are shared with TRBD2. Germline trimming cut 1 base from V and 9 bases from J; bases unmatched to any gene: 7. Germline assignment: CDR1 KGHSH and CDR2 LQKENI. The CDR3 has 15 amino acids.

The chain joins TRBV14 to TRBJ1-2; no firm D call. CDR3 length equals 13 residues. V was shortened by 1 base and J by 7 bases, with 10 bases between the two germline ends. CDR1 is SGHDN, CDR2 FVKESK, per germline. CDR3 protein: CASSQVGRAGYTF. The CDR3 nucleotides read TGTGCCAGCAGCCAAGTCGGACGTGCTGGCTACACCTTC.

This sequence joins TRBV7-8 and TRBJ1-4; 7 bases are shared with TRBD1. V was pared by 5 bases and J by 7 bases, with 13 bases of the junction left unmatched. This CDR3 comprises 16 residues. From germline, CDR1 is SGHVS and CDR2 FQNEAQ. CDR3: CASSPGTVFAIEKLFF. CDR3 nucleotides: TGTGCCAGCAGCCCAGGGACAGTCTTTGCAATTGAAAAACTGTTTTTT.

This clone has only one observation. J is TRBJ1-2 and V is TRBV28, with 8 bases identical to TRBD1. J lost 5 bases, V lost 6 bases, and 11 bases had no gene match. The CDR3 covers 15 residues. Germline lookup yields CDR1 MDHEN and CDR2 SYDVKM. This CDR3 reads CASRPRGQDGYGYTF. The CDR3 nucleotides read TGTGCCAGCAGGCCCAGGGGACAGGACGGATATGGCTACACCTTC.

This chain joins TRBV4-1 and TRBJ2-7; D is perhaps TRBD1 or TRBD2 (5 bases each). Trimming left V 3 bases short and J 6 bases short, with 30 bases between. The CDR3 is made up of 19 amino acids. The germline gives CDR1 MGHRA, CDR2 YSYEKL. The CDR3 DNA is TGCGCCAGCAGCCAGTTGGGAATGGGGCTTCGATCTCGGGGTGGCGAGCAGTACTTC. This translates into CASSQLGMGLRSRGGEQYF.

The chain recombines TRBV14 with TRBJ1-1; D call uncertain. The V end was cut by 1 base, the J end by 6 bases, with 3 bases between. Germline-derived CDR1 and CDR2 are SGHDN and FVKESK. This CDR3 contains 11 residues. The CDR3, as DNA: TGTGCCAGCAGCCAAGTCGCTGAAGCTTTCTTT. This gives the protein CASSQVAEAFF.

This clone showed up just a few times. The chain combines TRBV7-8 with TRBJ1-4; the D is unclear. The CDR3 has 17 amino acids. CDR1 and CDR2 (germline): SGHVS, FQNEAQ. Between the trimmed V and J ends, which lost 7 bases and 0 bases, there was a span of 18 bases. Here the CDR3 DNA reads TGTGCCAGCACCCCCCGGAGCAGGTCTGCAACTAATGAAAAACTGTTTTTT. This gives the protein CASTPRSRSATNEKLFF.

In its sample, this clone was seen once. This chain links TRBV4-2 with TRBJ1-6; 7 bases map to TRBD1. Germline CDR1 LGHNA, CDR2 YNFKEQ. The junction had 18 bases not matched to a gene; V was cut back by 2 bases and J by 8 bases. There are 19 residues in the CDR3. The CDR3 loop reads CASSQRVLRTGGSDSPLHF. CDR3 DNA sequence: TGTGCCAGCAGCCAAAGGGTCCTAAGGACAGGAGGAAGTGATTCACCCCTCCACTTT.

This chain joins TRBV5-1 and TRBJ1-1, with unresolved D. In germline, CDR1 is SGHRS, CDR2 YFSETQ. V was cut by 5 bases and J by 1 base, with 12 bases left in between. The CDR3 totals 14 residues. DNA of the CDR3: TGCGCCAGCAGGGTCGCAGAGAGGAACACTGAAGCTTTCTTT. This codes for CASRVAERNTEAFF.

This rearrangement joins TRBV27 to TRBJ1-2; 7 positions match TRBD1. Germline assignment: CDR1 MNHEY and CDR2 SMNVEV (reference sequence). The J segment lost 6 bases and the V segment lost 4 bases, leaving 5 bases of the junction unmatched. The CDR3 sequence is 13 residues long. CDR3 sequence: CASSSRQGDGYTF. CDR3 bases: TGTGCCAGCAGTTCCAGACAGGGTGATGGCTACACCTTC.

The chain employs TRBV2 and TRBJ2-3; D remains unclear. The germline V gene encodes CDR1 SNHLY and CDR2 FYNNEI. The CDR3 is 13 amino acids. The germline V and J ends were trimmed by 4 bases and 6 bases, with 11 bases remaining between them. Here the CDR3 reads CASSGGLADTQYF. The CDR3 DNA is TGTGCCAGCAGTGGCGGCCTCGCGGATACGCAGTATTTT.

V gene TRBV6-1 combines with J gene TRBJ2-7; tentative D call: TRBD1 (6 bases). The CDR3 extends over 13 amino acids. Germline CDR1 and CDR2: MNHNS and SASEGT. Trimming removed 7 bases at V and 3 bases at J, with 13 bases between. The DNA for the CDR3 is TGTGCCAGCAAAGTGGACAGCCACTACGAGCAGTACTTC. This gives the protein CASKVDSHYEQYF.

The chain carries TRBV10-3 and TRBJ2-7; 10 bases are shared with TRBD1. The CDR3 covers 15 residues. The junction had 16 bases not matched to a gene; V was cut back by 10 bases and J by 7 bases. The V gene's germline CDR1 is ENHRY and CDR2 SYGVKD. The CDR3 DNA sequence: TGTGCCACCGGGTACCGGGACAGGGGCCGACCGGAGCAGTACTTC. It yields the protein CATGYRDRGRPEQYF.

This clone was counted only a few times. The CDR3 bases are TGTGCCAGCAGTTACTCTGGGGGTGGAAACACTGAAGCTTTCTTT. This translates into CASSYSGGGNTEAFF. V and J are TRBV6-5 and TRBJ1-1; TRBD1 is a possible D gene (5 bases). The germline V and J ends were trimmed by 0 bases and 2 bases, with 10 bases remaining between them. The CDR3 runs to 15 residues. Germline lookup yields CDR1 MNHEY and CDR2 SVGAGI.

The V and J genes are TRBV6-5 and TRBJ1-1; TRBD1 is a possible D gene (6 bases). V was cut by 0 bases and J by 4 bases, with 12 bases left in between. The CDR3 is made up of 15 amino acids. Germline V gene lookup returns CDR1 MNHEY and CDR2 SVGAGI. In DNA form, the CDR3 reads TGTGCCAGCAGTTACTCTGGGGGCGGAAGCACTGAAGCTTTCTTT. This translates into CASSYSGGGSTEAFF.

This clone was observed a few times. CDR3: CAISDHGTGVNQPQHF. CDR3 coding DNA: TGTGCCATCAGTGACCATGGGACAGGGGTCAATCAGCCCCAGCATTTT. The rearrangement links TRBV10-3 to TRBJ1-5, with TRBD1 identical over 10 bases. V lost 3 bases, J lost 3 bases, and 5 bases stayed unmatched. Germline V gene sequence: CDR1 ENHRY, CDR2 SYGVKD. This CDR3 comprises 16 residues.

This clone has only a few counts. The rearrangement joins TRBV6-5 to TRBJ1-6; D possibly corresponds to TRBD1 (5 bases). The germline gives CDR1 MNHEY, CDR2 SVGAGI. CDR3 length equals 14 residues. The V gene lost 2 bases and the J gene lost 10 bases, with 12 bases spanning the gap. The DNA for the CDR3 is TGTGCCAGCAGTTACCCACAGGAACGCTCACCCCTCCACTTT. Its protein product is CASSYPQERSPLHF.

V usage is TRBV6-1 and J usage is TRBJ1-2; 7 bases match TRBD1. CDR1 is MNHNS, CDR2 SASEGT, per germline. After removal of 8 bases from V and 4 bases from J, the junction contained 10 bases not matched to a gene. This CDR3 region has 14 residues. CDR3 bases: TGTGCCAGCTCGGAGGGACAGAACAGCTATGGCTACACCTTC. It encodes CASSEGQNSYGYTF.

This clone occurred once. The V gene is TRBV7-2, the J gene TRBJ2-7; no clear D. CDR3 size: 14 residues. The germline CDR1 and CDR2 sequences are SGHTA and FQGNSA. V dropped 1 base and J dropped 5 bases, with 12 bases sitting between them. The CDR3 DNA sequence: TGTGCCAGCAGCTTAGATGGCCAGATCAACGAGCAGTACTTC. This gives the protein CASSLDGQINEQYF.

This clone was observed once. The rearrangement joins TRBV4-2 to TRBJ2-3; 10 bases map to TRBD2. J gave up 2 bases and V 1 base, and 3 bases lay outside the gene matches. Germline V CDR1 and CDR2: LGHNA, YNFKEQ. The CDR3 has 16 residues. The CDR3 sequence: CASSQVTSGATDTQYF. The CDR3 DNA follows: TGTGCCAGCAGCCAAGTAACTAGCGGGGCCACAGATACGCAGTATTTT.

V is TRBV7-2 and J is TRBJ1-1, with D maybe TRBD1 (5 bases). The V end was cut by 0 bases, the J end by 3 bases, with 8 bases between. The V gene's germline CDR1 is SGHTA and CDR2 FQGNSA. The CDR3 has 14 amino acids. The CDR3 nucleotides are TGTGCCAGCAGCTTAGCCAGGGCTTACACTGAAGCTTTCTTT. Protein product: CASSLARAYTEAFF.

This clone was detected ten times or more. This chain connects TRBV2 to TRBJ2-1; 7 nucleotides match TRBD1. The germline V gene has CDR1 SNHLY and CDR2 FYNNEI. The length of the CDR3 is 15 residues. V lost 2 bases and J lost 9; bases outside the gene matches: 10. The DNA of the CDR3 is TGTGCCAGCAGTGAATATGAAGGGGGCATGAGTGAGCAGTTCTTC. Translating it yields CASSEYEGGMSEQFF.